This TCR beta chain was identified during a study of T cell responses to AZD1222 COVID-19 vaccine. Notes on this clone: Its target is not known.

The CDR3 length is 16 residues. V lost 7 bases to trimming and J lost 3 bases; unmatched junction nucleotides: 8. Germline lookup yields CDR1 SGHRS and CDR2 YFSETQ. Data came from immunoSEQ multiplex PCR; TCRdb stores just in-frame clones and leaves some out. The sample consists of about 120,000 clones, roughly 90% of them appearing once. Study findings and constraints: Unmutated variant regions are reportedly targeted by nearly half of spike-specific TCRs. The donors showed a predominance of white British ancestry and of females, with possible underestimation of clonal diversity.

The sample in question was peripheral blood, obtained on day 0 of AZD1222 vaccination. The V gene is TRBV5-1, the J gene TRBJ2-3; 13 nucleotides line up with TRBD2. The sequence was obtained from an adult in good health. The CDR3 bases are TGCGCCAGCCGGGAGGGGACTAGCGGGACTACAGATACGCAGTATTTT. Encoded protein: CASREGTSGTTDTQYF.